The 19 T cell receptor beta chains in this list originate from one sample, sequenced in a study of shared clonotypes between healthy human individuals. Sequencing was performed with immunoSEQ multiplex PCR; in TCRdb, only in-frame clones are kept and a portion is missing. The sample carries around 450,000 clones, more than 75% recorded once. Material for sequencing was PBMCs. These receptors were obtained from a woman aged 40-49 years in good health. Some clones in this sample may be carry-over from other donors' samples.

The V and J genes are TRBV27 and TRBJ2-7; D not certain. V was pared by 3 bases and J by 3 bases, with 9 bases between. Germline CDR1 is MNHEY and CDR2 is SMNVEV (reference sequence). The CDR3 is made up of 13 amino acids. In DNA, the CDR3 is TGTGCCAGCAGTTTTGGGCCGGGCTACGAGCAGTACTTC. Residues: CASSFGPGYEQYF.

The chain uses TRBV30 and TRBJ2-3; 7 bases align to TRBD1. J was trimmed by 4 bases and V by 3 bases; bases with no gene match: 4. The CDR3 runs 13 residues. Germline loops: CDR1 GTSNPN, CDR2 SVGIG (reference sequence). The CDR3 region is CAWRVQGSDTQYF. The CDR3 DNA sequence: TGTGCCTGGAGGGTACAGGGGTCAGATACGCAGTATTTT.

This clone was counted many times. V gene TRBV6-6 combines with J gene TRBJ1-6; the D is unclear. The germline V and J ends were trimmed by 4 bases and 8 bases, with 15 bases remaining between them. Germline CDR1 is MNHNY and CDR2 is SVGAGI (reference sequence). This CDR3 region has 15 residues. The CDR3: CASSLLVGPDSPLHF. In nucleotides, the CDR3 is TGTGCCAGCAGTTTACTTGTAGGGCCGGATTCACCCCTCCACTTT.

The chain couples TRBV6-5 to TRBJ2-7; 7 nucleotides align to TRBD1. Germline assignment: CDR1 MNHEY and CDR2 SVGAGI. The CDR3 totals 15 residues. Trimming cost V 2 bases and J 3 bases; bases outside gene matches: 7. The CDR3 loop reads CASSYTTGVGYEQYF. The DNA of the CDR3 is TGTGCCAGCAGTTACACCACAGGGGTGGGCTACGAGCAGTACTTC.

As to this clone: Additional DNA sequences in this sample encode the identical CDR3. This rearrangement joins TRBV14 to TRBJ2-3; D remains unclear. V lost 3 bases and J 6 bases, leaving 4 bases between the germline ends. The germline V gene encodes CDR1 SGHDN and CDR2 FVKESK. The CDR3 has 11 residues. The CDR3 bases are TGTGCCAGCAGCCAGGCTGATACGCAGTATTTT. Residues: CASSQADTQYF.

This clone occurred a few times. The chain recombines TRBV11-2 with TRBJ1-4; no firm D call. The CDR3 loop spans 15 amino acids. Germline V gives CDR1 SGHAT, CDR2 FQNNGV. The V and J ends lost 2 bases and 3 bases respectively, with 10 bases between them. DNA of the CDR3: TGTGCCAGCAGCTTATCAGGCGGACCTAATGAAAAACTGTTTTTT. Protein sequence: CASSLSGGPNEKLFF.

The gene calls are TRBV15 and TRBJ2-1, with D possibly matching TRBD1 (6 bases). V was cut by 1 base and J by 3 bases, with 16 bases left in between. Germline loops: CDR1 LNHNV, CDR2 YYDKDF (reference sequence). The CDR3 consists of 17 residues. The chain's CDR3 is CATSRVGDRRVYNEQFF. The CDR3 coding sequence is TGTGCCACCAGCAGAGTTGGAGACAGGCGAGTCTACAATGAGCAGTTCTTC.

This sequence joins TRBV9 and TRBJ2-4; the D is unclear. Germline loops: CDR1 SGDLS, CDR2 YYNGEE. Between the trimmed V and J ends, which lost 0 bases and 5 bases, there was a span of 12 bases. This CDR3 is 15 amino acids long. CDR3 coding DNA: TGTGCCAGCAGCGTAGCCGGGTTGGGCGAAAACATTCAGTACTTC. Its protein is CASSVAGLGENIQYF.

The chain is built from TRBV14 and TRBJ2-3; 7 bases line up with TRBD1. Trimming took 2 bases from V and 1 from J; bases not matched to a gene: 6. The CDR3 contains 16 residues. The germline gives CDR1 SGHDN, CDR2 FVKESK. CDR3: CASSQTGDLGTDTQYF. CDR3 DNA sequence: TGTGCCAGCAGCCAAACAGGGGACCTCGGCACAGATACGCAGTATTTT.

The sample holds one count of this clone. The chain carries TRBV7-8 and TRBJ2-5; no firm D call. This CDR3 has 14 residues. Trimming shortened V by 2 bases and J by 5 bases, and 12 bases separated the two germline ends. Germline lookup yields CDR1 SGHVS and CDR2 FQNEAQ. The DNA for the CDR3 is TGTGCCAGCAGCTTAAGGTCTAGTACCGAGACCCAGTACTTC. Translation gives CASSLRSSTETQYF.

The J gene is TRBJ2-3, the V gene TRBV28; TRBD1 might be the D (6 bases). CDR3 length: 14 residues. Trimming pared 6 bases from V and 2 bases from J, leaving 12 bases between. The germline CDR1 and CDR2 sequences are MDHEN and SYDVKM. This CDR3 reads CASRVQGSTDTQYF. The DNA of the CDR3 is TGTGCCAGCAGAGTACAGGGTTCCACAGATACGCAGTATTTT.

The rearrangement joins TRBV6-1 to TRBJ1-5; no firm D call. The germline CDR1 and CDR2 sequences are MNHNS and SASEGT. The CDR3 totals 11 residues. Trimming removed 1 base at V and 7 bases at J, with 2 bases between. The CDR3 loop is CASSEGQPQHF. CDR3 nucleotides: TGTGCCAGCAGTGAAGGCCAGCCCCAGCATTTT.

This chain connects TRBV2 to TRBJ1-4, with D unclear. The CDR3 runs to 12 residues. V lost 5 bases, J lost 8 bases, and 9 bases lay in between. The germline gives CDR1 SNHLY, CDR2 FYNNEI. This CDR3 reads CASSRNGEKLFF. As DNA, the CDR3 is TGTGCCAGCAGTAGAAACGGGGAAAAACTGTTTTTT.

The chain has TRBV9 and TRBJ1-2; 12 bases map to TRBD1. The CDR3 consists of 15 residues. The V gene's germline CDR1 is SGDLS and CDR2 YYNGEE. V lost 4 bases to trimming and J lost 4 bases; unmatched junction nucleotides: 5. CDR3 loop: CASSQGQGAGYGYTF. In DNA form, the CDR3 reads TGTGCCAGCAGCCAGGGACAGGGGGCTGGCTATGGCTACACCTTC.

The V and J genes are TRBV15 and TRBJ1-5, with D maybe TRBD1 (6 bases). Germline loops: CDR1 LNHNV, CDR2 YYDKDF (reference sequence). The CDR3 has 14 residues. The V and J ends lost 3 bases and 0 bases respectively, with 6 bases between them. The DNA of the CDR3 is TGTGCCACCAGCAGGGACAGTAGCAATCAGCCCCAGCATTTT. This translates into CATSRDSSNQPQHF. The variable domain in full, completed from reference TRBV15 and TRBJ1-5, reads DAMVIQNPRYQVTQFGKPVTLSCSQTLNHNVMYWYQQKSSQAPKLLFHYYDKDFNNEADTPDNFQSRRPNTSFCFLDIRSPGLGDTAMYLCATSRDSSNQPQHFGDGTRLSIL.

Ten or more counts support this clone. The chain combines TRBV5-4 with TRBJ2-5; D unresolved. V gave up 4 bases and J gave up 2 bases, with 15 bases separating them. Germline V lookup: CDR1 SGHNT, CDR2 YYREEE (reference sequence). The CDR3 spans 15 residues. The CDR3 coding sequence is TGTGCCAGCAGCCGCCCAGATACGGTACAAGAGACCCAGTACTTC. This translates into CASSRPDTVQETQYF.

The chain combines TRBV6-1 with TRBJ1-4; the D is unclear. The CDR3 loop spans 15 amino acids. Trimming cost V 9 bases and J 0 bases, with 14 bases left between them. Germline V gene sequence: CDR1 MNHNS, CDR2 SASEGT. CDR3 in DNA: TGTGCCAGAAACCCTCACAGAGCAACTAATGAAAAACTGTTTTTT. Its translation: CARNPHRATNEKLFF.

The chain uses TRBV21-1 and TRBJ2-4; TRBD2 is taken as the D call from the table, unchecked against the DNA. TRBV21-1 is flagged as a pseudogene. The CDR3 loop spans 15 amino acids. CDR3 nucleotide sequence: TGTGCCAGCTGGCGTCGGACTAGGTTGAAAAACATTCAGTACTTC. Its protein product is CASWRRTRLKNIQYF.

The V call is TRBV4-1, the J call TRBJ2-3; D gene ambiguous. The CDR3 is 16 residues long. The germline gives CDR1 MGHRA, CDR2 YSYEKL. With 0 bases removed from V and 1 base from J, the gap between germline ends came to 11 bases. The CDR3 loop reads CASSQDVRGGTDTQYF. CDR3 DNA: TGCGCCAGCAGCCAAGATGTTCGAGGAGGCACAGATACGCAGTATTTT.